This T cell receptor (beta chain) was obtained from a study of blood T cell repertoires in COVID-19. Study-level information: Sources were T cells, B-cell-depleted T cells, or PBMCs; the material itself was cDNA or gDNA.

V shed 4 bases and J shed 5 bases, with 5 bases lying between them. The CDR3 covers 11 residues. CDR1 and CDR2 (germline): SGHVS, FQNEAQ. Sequencing was performed with immunoSEQ multiplex PCR; in TCRdb, only in-frame clones are kept and a portion is missing. This sample carries roughly 180,000 clones, roughly 84% of them seen once, and the ten largest clones take more than 5%. The TCR comes from a woman between 50 and 59 years old with COVID-19, enrolled during active disease. Sequencing was performed on peripheral blood. The rearrangement links TRBV7-8 to TRBJ2-5; D unresolved. The DNA for the CDR3 is TGTGCCAGCAGCTCGGAGGAGACCCAGTACTTC. Its translation is CASSSEETQYF.